This T cell receptor beta chain was documented in a study of a mutant IDH1 vaccine in newly diagnosed glioma. Study context: Either 4-6 weeks after radiotherapy alone or alongside temozolomide, vaccination was begun.

Clones were sequenced by immunoSEQ multiplex PCR, and TCRdb holds only the in-frame ones, with some missing. The sample consists of about 28,000 clones, 80% to 90% of them appearing once. This clone was counted a single time. Its target is unknown. Time point given: week 5, during vaccination. In every dose of vaccine, 300 ug of mutant IDH1 20-mer peptide was given alongside topical imiquimod. This sequence originates from a man younger than 35 with glioma. Specimen: PBMCs, collected from a glioma patient whose treatment included an IDH1 peptide vaccine.

The CDR3 region is CASSVDGGAPEQYF. In DNA, the CDR3 is TGCGCCAGCAGCGTAGATGGGGGGGCCCCCGAGCAGTACTTC. The rearrangement links TRBV5-1 to TRBJ2-7, with a possible D match to TRBD2 (7 bases). The CDR3 extends over 14 amino acids. V was shortened by 4 bases and J by 6 bases, with 17 bases between the two germline ends. In germline, CDR1 is SGHRS, CDR2 YFSETQ. The whole variable domain, filled in from reference TRBV5-1 and TRBJ2-7, reads KAGVTQTPRYLIKTRGQQVTLSCSPISGHRSVSWYQQTPGQGLQFLFEYFSETQRNKGNFPGRFSGRQFSNSRSEMNVSTLELGDSALYLCASSVDGGAPEQYFGPGTRLTVT.